The 9 T cell receptor beta chains below come from one sample, sequenced in a study of blood T cell repertoires in COVID-19. Only in-frame clones appear in the TCRdb table, and some are missing; sequencing was by immunoSEQ multiplex PCR. Among some 670,000 clones listed, around 89% were seen once. Sequenced input: peripheral blood. All receptors derive from a young woman with acute or convalescent COVID-19.

V gene TRBV9 combines with J gene TRBJ1-5, with TRBD1 as a possible D gene (5 bases). Trimming stripped 0 bases from V and 3 bases from J, with 10 bases between. The CDR3 loop spans 15 amino acids. The V gene's germline CDR1 is SGDLS and CDR2 YYNGEE. The CDR3 sequence: CASSVDSGYNQPQHF. The CDR3 nucleotides are TGTGCCAGCAGCGTAGATTCAGGGTACAATCAGCCCCAGCATTTT.

This clone was found once. The chain joins TRBV7-6 to TRBJ2-1, with TRBD1 identical over 8 bases. With V trimmed by 5 bases and J by 4 bases, 4 bases remained unmatched. This CDR3 is 14 amino acids long. Germline assignment: CDR1 SGHVS and CDR2 FNYEAQ. The CDR3: CASSARTGYNEQFF. Here the CDR3 DNA reads TGTGCCAGCAGCGCCAGGACAGGGTACAATGAGCAGTTCTTC.

The chain links TRBV29-1 to TRBJ2-7; 7 bases map to TRBD2. Losses at the gene ends were 1 base for V and 2 bases for J; bases not matched to a gene: 2. CDR3 length: 13 residues. CDR1 is SQVTM, CDR2 ANQGSEA, per germline. CDR3 DNA sequence: TGCAGCGTTGAAGGGGGGGGGACCTACGAGCAGTACTTC. Encoded protein: CSVEGGGTYEQYF.

The V gene is TRBV6-5, the J gene TRBJ1-2; D remains unclear. Germline V CDR1 and CDR2: MNHEY, SVGAGI. The V end lost 7 bases, the J end lost 5 bases, and 17 bases lay between the germline ends. The CDR3 sequence is 14 residues long. The CDR3 loop reads CASTPDGNYYGYTF. Written as DNA, the CDR3 is TGTGCCAGCACCCCGGACGGGAACTATTATGGCTACACCTTC.

This clone was recorded once. CDR3 sequence: CASSLKGGGNEKLFF. The CDR3 region has the DNA TGTGCCAGCAGCTTAAAAGGTGGAGGGAATGAAAAACTGTTTTTT. V and J are TRBV7-3 and TRBJ1-4, with D hard to call. Germline-derived CDR1 and CDR2 are SGHTA and FQGTGA. The CDR3 is 15 amino acids. Trimming took off 1 base at V and 5 bases at J, with 11 bases between the two ends. The full variable domain, its missing parts supplied by reference TRBV7-3 and TRBJ1-4, is GAGVSQTPSNKVTEKGKYVELRCDPISGHTALYWYRQSLGQGPEFLIYFQGTGAADDSGLPNDRFFAVRPEGSVSTLKIQRTERGDSAVYLCASSLKGGGNEKLFFGSGTQLSVL.

This chain uses TRBV9 with TRBJ2-7; D unclear. Per the germline V gene, CDR1 is SGDLS and CDR2 is YYNGEE. The germline V and J ends were trimmed by 2 bases and 7 bases, with 16 bases remaining between them. This CDR3 region has 14 residues. The CDR3 DNA sequence: TGTGCCAGCAGCGTTGGTAGGAATTCGAGGGAGCAGTACTTC. Protein sequence: CASSVGRNSREQYF.

The V and J genes are TRBV6-1 and TRBJ1-2, with a possible D match to TRBD1 (5 bases). CDR3 size: 12 residues. The V end lost 3 bases, the J end lost 8 bases, and 10 bases lay between the germline ends. From germline, CDR1 is MNHNS and CDR2 SASEGT. The DNA for the CDR3 is TGTGCCAGCAGTGAGACAGAACGGGGCTACACCTTC. Translated: CASSETERGYTF.

The chain joins TRBV10-3 to TRBJ1-3, with 8 bases aligning to TRBD1. The V gene's germline CDR1 is ENHRY and CDR2 SYGVKD. This CDR3 is built from 11 residues. J gave up 9 bases and V 10 bases, and 5 bases lay outside the gene matches. This chain's CDR3 is CANGQGGTIYF. The CDR3 DNA sequence: TGTGCCAATGGACAGGGCGGCACCATATATTTT.

The genes are TRBV4-1 and TRBJ1-2; D might be TRBD1 (6 bases). This CDR3 is 16 amino acids long. Looked up from germline, CDR1 is MGHRA and CDR2 is YSYEKL. Trimming removed 1 base at V and 4 bases at J, with 16 bases between. CDR3 sequence: CASSQAGGGGIYGYTF. The CDR3 DNA reads TGCGCCAGCAGCCAAGCGGGGGGAGGGGGTATCTATGGCTACACCTTC.